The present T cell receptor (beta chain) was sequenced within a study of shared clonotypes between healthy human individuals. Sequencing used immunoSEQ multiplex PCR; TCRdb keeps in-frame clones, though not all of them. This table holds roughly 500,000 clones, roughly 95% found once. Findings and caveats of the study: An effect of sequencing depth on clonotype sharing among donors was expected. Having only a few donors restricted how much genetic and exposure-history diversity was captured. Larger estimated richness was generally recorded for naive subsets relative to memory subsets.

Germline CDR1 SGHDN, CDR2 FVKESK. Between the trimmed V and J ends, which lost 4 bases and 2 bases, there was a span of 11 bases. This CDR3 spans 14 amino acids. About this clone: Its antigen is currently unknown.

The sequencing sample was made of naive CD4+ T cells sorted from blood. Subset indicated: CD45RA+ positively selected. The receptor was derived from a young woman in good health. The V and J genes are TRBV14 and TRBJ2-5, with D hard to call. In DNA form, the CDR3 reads TGTGCCAGCAGCCCGCAAGTAGGACAAGAGACCCAGTACTTC. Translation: CASSPQVGQETQYF. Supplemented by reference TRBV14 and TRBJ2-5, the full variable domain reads EAGVTQFPSHSVIEKGQTVTLRCDPISGHDNLYWYRRVMGKEIKFLLHFVKESKQDESGMPNNRFLAERTGGTYSTLKVQPAELEDSGVYFCASSPQVGQETQYFGPGTRLLVL.